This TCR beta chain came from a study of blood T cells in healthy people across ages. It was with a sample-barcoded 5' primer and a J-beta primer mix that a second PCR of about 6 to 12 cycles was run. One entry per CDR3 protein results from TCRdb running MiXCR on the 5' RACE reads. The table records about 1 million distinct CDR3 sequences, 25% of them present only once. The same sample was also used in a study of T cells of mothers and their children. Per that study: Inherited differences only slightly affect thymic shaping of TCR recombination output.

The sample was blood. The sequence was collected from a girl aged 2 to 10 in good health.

The CDR3 protein is CSARDRGSLYEQYF. CDR3 DNA sequence: TGCAGTGCTAGAGACAGGGGATCTCTGTACGAGCAGTACTTC. This chain uses TRBV20-1 with TRBJ2-7, with D perhaps TRBD1 (6 bases). Germline V gene data show CDR1 as DFQATT and CDR2 as SNEGSKA (reference sequence). This CDR3 has 14 amino acids. Trimming cost V 0 bases and J 4 bases, with 13 bases left between them.